The rows below give T cell receptor beta chains drawn from one sample of a study of control samples from healthy donors and cancer patients. Assay: immunoSEQ multiplex PCR; the TCRdb copy retains only in-frame clones and omits some. The sample carries around 130,000 clones, about 83% recorded once. The sequenced sample was blood. The receptors were sampled from a man aged 30 to 45 in good health. Both conserved end residues are part of each CDR3. A D gene is named only where the DNA matches it firmly. Not all rows give a size; the values are once, few, many and, for expanded clones, a class.

TRBV3-1/TRBV3-2	-	15	-	TRBJ1-5	TGTGCCAGCAGCCAAGGGCCCTATAGCAATCAGCCCCAGCATTTT	CASSQGPYSNQPQHF
TRBV12-3/TRBV12-4	-	13	-	TRBJ2-5	TGTGCCAGCAGTTGGGGTACCCAAGAGACCCAGTACTTC	CASSWGTQETQYF
TRBV15	once	12	-	TRBJ1-4	TGTGCCACCAGCAGAGATCAAGAAAAACTGTTTTTT	CATSRDQEKLFF
TRBV5-4	-	14	-	TRBJ1-6	TGTGCCAGCAGCTTGCAGGGCCATAATTCACCCCTCCACTTT	CASSLQGHNSPLHF
TRBV18	-	16	-	TRBJ2-2	TGTGCCAGCTCACCACCAGCAGGGTTCGACACCGGGGAGCTGTTTTTT	CASSPPAGFDTGELFF
TRBV7-3	few	13	-	TRBJ1-1	TGTGCCAGCAGCTTAAAAGTGAACACTGAAGCTTTCTTT	CASSLKVNTEAFF
TRBV5-1	-	15	TRBD1	TRBJ2-3	TGCGCCAGCAGCTTAGGACAGGGGGGTGCAGATACGCAGTATTTT	CASSLGQGGADTQYF
TRBV6-5	-	11	-	TRBJ1-2	TGTGCCAGCAACGACGGCTATGGCTACACCTTC	CASNDGYGYTF
TRBV19	-	15	-	TRBJ1-5	TGTGCCAGTAGTCAAGGGGCGGATAGCAATCAGCCCCAGCATTTT	CASSQGADSNQPQHF
TRBV5-1	-	14	-	TRBJ2-5	TGCGCCAGCAGCTTGGCCGGGTCCCAAGAGACCCAGTACTTC	CASSLAGSQETQYF
TRBV5-8	-	15	TRBD2	TRBJ2-3	TGTGCCAGCACCCACTCTAGCGGGGGGGAGGATACGCAGTATTTT	CASTHSSGGEDTQYF
TRBV6-1	-	15	-	TRBJ1-3	TGTGCCAGCAGTGAAAACGCCAACTCTGGAAACACCATATATTTT	CASSENANSGNTIYF
TRBV2	-	14	-	TRBJ1-6	TGTGCCAGCAGCGACGGGACGTGGAATTCACCCCTCCACTTT	CASSDGTWNSPLHF
TRBV4-2	few	16	TRBD2	TRBJ2-7	TGTGCCAGCAGCCAACGATTAGCGGGGACGACCTACGAGCAGTACTTC	CASSQRLAGTTYEQYF
TRBV11-2	-	15	-	TRBJ2-2	TGTGCCAGCAGCTCAGGACGGTTCTACACCGGGGAGCTGTTTTTT	CASSSGRFYTGELFF
TRBV11-2	-	16	TRBD2	TRBJ2-2	TGTGCCAGCAGCTTTTGGCTAGCGGGGGGATCGGGGGAGCTGTTTTTT	CASSFWLAGGSGELFF
TRBV25-1	-	16	-	TRBJ2-1	TGTGCCAGCAGTGAATACAGGGTTATCCCCTACAATGAGCAGTTCTTC	CASSEYRVIPYNEQFF
TRBV12-3/TRBV12-4	-	13	-	TRBJ1-1	TGTGCCAGCAGCCCGGGACACAACACTGAAGCTTTCTTT	CASSPGHNTEAFF
TRBV10-1	-	13	TRBD1	TRBJ1-4	TGCGCCAGCAGTGAAACAGGGGATGAAAAACTGTTTTTT	CASSETGDEKLFF
TRBV24-1	-	15	-	TRBJ1-3	TGTGCCACCAGTGGGTCAGGGGCAATTGGAAACACCATATATTTT	CATSGSGAIGNTIYF
TRBV30	-	13	-	TRBJ2-5	TGTGCCTGGAGTGTCGACAGAATAGAGACCCAGTACTTC	CAWSVDRIETQYF
TRBV20-1	few	11	TRBD1	TRBJ1-2	TGCAGTGCTGGGGACAGAAATGGCTACACCTTC	CSAGDRNGYTF
TRBV4-1	few	13	-	TRBJ2-7	TGCGCCAGCTCCCGGGGCGACTCCTACGAGCAGTACTTC	CASSRGDSYEQYF
TRBV4-1	-	14	-	TRBJ1-1	TGCGCCAGCAGCCAAGGGGTGGGGAACACTGAAGCTTTCTTT	CASSQGVGNTEAFF
TRBV5-1	-	14	-	TRBJ2-2	TGCGCCAGCAGCCCTGGAAGGGGGGCCGGGGAGCTGTTTTTT	CASSPGRGAGELFF
TRBV2	-	18	-	TRBJ2-7	TGTGCCAGCAGCCTGGGAAGGACGGGGCTGATGACATCCTACGAGCAGTACTTC	CASSLGRTGLMTSYEQYF
TRBV11-3	-	14	-	TRBJ1-1	TGTGCCAGCAGCTTAAGGGATATGAACACTGAAGCTTTCTTT	CASSLRDMNTEAFF